A selection of T cell receptor beta chains follows, all from one sample in a study of regulatory T cells in long-lasting Graves disease. TCRdb re-called the multiplex PCR reads with MiXCR, one entry per CDR3 protein. In the table there are roughly 700,000 distinct CDR3 sequences, roughly 30% of which are singletons. The source material was peripheral blood mononuclear cells (PBMCs), sampled when the disease was refractory, from a patient treated with antithyroid drugs. The receptors here all came from a female donor with Graves disease. CDR3s include the opening cysteine and the closing phenylalanine or tryptophan. A D gene is named only where the DNA matches it firmly. Clone size is stated in some rows and not others, as once, few, many or a class when expanded.

d_gene	abundance	j_gene	v_gene	CDR3aa	CDR3nt
.	.	TRBJ1-6	TRBV20-1	CSALPGTDNSPLHF	TGCAGTGCCCTACCCGGGACGGATAATTCACCCCTCCACTTT
TRBD1	.	TRBJ1-1	TRBV6-2/TRBV6-3	CASSGGRGQGAPMAEAFF	TGTGCCAGCAGTGGGGGTCGGGGACAGGGGGCGCCGATGGCTGAAGCTTTCTTT
.	few	TRBJ2-5	TRBV6-5	CASSYVTKGETQYF	TGTGCCAGCAGTTACGTGACGAAAGGGGAGACCCAGTACTTC
.	few	TRBJ1-2	TRBV12-3/TRBV12-4	CASRKTGMNYGYTF	TGTGCCAGCAGAAAAACAGGAATGAACTATGGCTACACCTTC
.	many	TRBJ1-2	TRBV6-1	CATTDSIGGYTF	TGTGCCACCACTGACAGTATTGGCGGCTACACCTTC
.	many	TRBJ1-1	TRBV28	CASSLLQSTEAFF	TGTGCCAGCAGTTTACTACAGAGCACTGAAGCTTTCTTT
TRBD1	.	TRBJ2-7	TRBV7-9	CASSLAGFGQGHEQYF	TGTGCCAGCAGCTTAGCTGGCTTCGGACAGGGCCATGAGCAGTACTTC
TRBD1	few	TRBJ1-4	TRBV6-1	CASTRTGYNEKLFF	TGTGCCAGCACGAGGACAGGGTATAATGAAAAACTGTTTTTT
.	.	TRBJ2-3	TRBV7-9	CASTRTSDTQYF	TGTGCCAGCACCCGGACATCAGATACGCAGTATTTT
.	.	TRBJ2-1	TRBV30	CAWAGGNSYNEQFF	TGTGCCTGGGCCGGCGGTAACTCCTACAATGAGCAGTTCTTC
TRBD1	.	TRBJ1-6	TRBV20-1	CSVTPGQYNSPLHF	TGCAGTGTCACCCCGGGACAGTATAATTCACCCCTCCACTTT